The text below deals with one TCR beta chain. This specimen comes from a study of shared clonotypes between healthy human individuals. Assay: immunoSEQ multiplex PCR; the TCRdb copy retains only in-frame clones and omits some. The sample yields some 1 million clones, 65% to 75% seen once. Germline CDR1 reads SGHTA; CDR2 reads FQGNSA. The V gene lost 2 bases and the J gene lost 2 bases, with 10 bases spanning the gap. There are 14 residues in the CDR3. Sequencing input: memory CD4+ T cells sorted from blood. Subset here: CD45RA-negative fraction. V usage is TRBV7-2 and J usage is TRBJ2-7; D might be TRBD1 (6 bases). The clonotype comes from a man in his late teens or twenties in good health. The CDR3: CASSLQGQTYEQYF. CDR3 bases: TGTGCCAGCAGCTTACAGGGACAAACCTACGAGCAGTACTTC.